These 30 T cell receptor beta chains originate from one sample sequenced in a study of cytomegalovirus exposure and HLA in healthy donors. Amplification used 60 Vbeta primers and 13 Jbeta primers. Method: immunoSEQ multiplex PCR; TCRdb's copy keeps in-frame clones and lacks some. The sample consists of some 150,000 clones, less than 90% of them appearing once. The sequenced sample consisted of PBMCs. The receptors originated from a boy younger than 10 in good health and CMV-seronegative.

This clone was seen only once. The rearrangement links TRBV10-2 to TRBJ2-7, with TRBD2 matching over 11 bases. V was clipped by 8 bases and J by 3 bases; unmatched bases: 6. This CDR3 is 14 amino acids long. Germline loops: CDR1 WSHSY, CDR2 SAAADI. The CDR3 spells CASQGTSGRYEQYF. The CDR3 region has the DNA TGCGCCAGCCAAGGGACTAGCGGACGCTACGAGCAGTACTTC.

This clone was observed a handful of times. The J gene is TRBJ2-7, the V gene TRBV27; D is possibly TRBD1 (7 bases). The CDR3 consists of 17 residues. V was clipped by 5 bases and J by 4 bases, with 24 bases between them. CDR1 is MNHEY, CDR2 SMNVEV, per germline (reference sequence). CDR3 residues: CASSPLGGPRGSYEQYF. The DNA of the CDR3 is TGTGCCAGCAGTCCCCTAGGGGGCCCCCGGGGGTCTTACGAGCAGTACTTC.

Turning to this clone: At one end the junction does not follow the germline gene, possibly because of a read error. The gene calls are TRBV6-6 and TRBJ2-7, with 8 bases matching TRBD2. CDR1 MNHNY and CDR2 SVGAGI come from the germline V gene (reference sequence). CDR3 size: 14 residues. CDR3 sequence: CASSSRGADYGQYF. The CDR3 DNA reads as TGTGCCAGCAGTTCGCGGGGGGCCGACTACGGGCAGTACTTC.

A single count supports this clone. The gene calls are TRBV28 and TRBJ1-5; maybe TRBD1 (5 bases). From germline, CDR1 is MDHEN and CDR2 SYDVKM. The CDR3 sequence is 16 residues long. V was pared by 3 bases and J by 0 bases, with 12 bases between. Written as DNA, the CDR3 is TGTGCCAGCAGTTTTTACAGGTTGGCTAGCAATCAGCCCCAGCATTTT. Translation gives CASSFYRLASNQPQHF. The complete variable domain, with remaining parts taken from reference TRBV28 and TRBJ1-5, reads DVKVTQSSRYLVKRTGEKVFLECVQDMDHENMFWYRQDPGLGLRLIYFSYDVKMKEKGDIPEGYSVSREKKERFSLILESASTNQTSMYLCASSFYRLASNQPQHFGDGTRLSIL.

Concerning this clone: It is unclear where the CDR3 begins or ends on the DNA, so no DNA is shown, and the CDR3 is as TCRdb lists it. The V gene is TRBV6-4, the J gene TRBJ2-5; TRBD1 is the table's D call, not checked against the DNA. The CDR3 is 23 residues long, counting both termini. CDR1 is MRHNA and CDR2 is SNTAGT in the germline V gene. The CDR3 is CASSDPRGDRGFCASSGAETQYF.

This clone showed up just a few times. V and J are TRBV19 and TRBJ1-3; D is ambiguous. Trimming cost V 7 bases and J 0 bases, with 13 bases left between them. Germline V gene lookup returns CDR1 LNHDA and CDR2 SQIVND (reference sequence). The CDR3 is 15 residues long. The DNA of the CDR3 is TGTGCCAGTACCCCCACGGGAGGCTCTGGAAACACCATATATTTT. It encodes CASTPTGGSGNTIYF.

The rearrangement uses TRBV9 and TRBJ1-1, with D perhaps matching TRBD1 (5 bases). The V end lost 4 bases, the J end lost 1 base, and 14 bases lay between the germline ends. The germline V gene encodes CDR1 SGDLS and CDR2 YYNGEE. The CDR3 sequence is 15 residues long. CDR3 loop: CASSLTGVTNTEAFF. The CDR3 DNA follows: TGTGCCAGCAGCTTAACAGGAGTGACGAACACTGAAGCTTTCTTT.

V and J are TRBV11-2 and TRBJ1-1, with no clear D. Trimming took 5 bases from V and 3 from J, leaving 7 bases between them. The CDR3 contains 12 residues. CDR1 and CDR2 (germline): SGHAT, FQNNGV. CDR3 region: CASSPRDTEAFF. The CDR3, as DNA: TGTGCCAGCAGCCCCCGCGACACTGAAGCTTTCTTT.

The chain is built from TRBV27 and TRBJ2-7, with 7 nucleotides matching TRBD1. The V gene's germline CDR1 is MNHEY and CDR2 SMNVEV (reference sequence). Trimming at V came to 5 bases and at J to 2 bases, leaving 18 bases not matched to a gene. The CDR3 consists of 18 residues. CDR3 in amino acids: CASSPHHETGTATYEQYF. DNA of the CDR3: TGTGCCAGCAGTCCCCACCACGAGACCGGGACAGCGACCTACGAGCAGTACTTC.

J is TRBJ2-3 and V is TRBV4-3; no clear D gene. Germline V gene sequence: CDR1 LGHNA, CDR2 YSLEER. The CDR3 is 13 amino acids. The V end lost 0 bases, the J end lost 6 bases, and 7 bases lay between the germline ends. For the CDR3, the DNA is TGCGCCAGCAGCCAAGATAACCAGGATACGCAGTATTTT. Protein: CASSQDNQDTQYF.

The chain uses TRBV7-8 and TRBJ1-3; D perhaps matches TRBD1 (5 bases). The length of the CDR3 is 15 residues. Germline CDR1 is SGHVS and CDR2 is FQNEAQ. V lost 5 bases to trimming and J lost 2 bases, with 13 bases between them. The CDR3 sequence: CASSMRGMAGNTIYF. DNA of the CDR3: TGTGCCAGCAGCATGCGGGGGATGGCTGGAAACACCATATATTTT.

V and J are TRBV6-6 and TRBJ2-7; 8 nucleotides agree with TRBD1. The CDR3 spans 15 residues. Germline values: CDR1 MNHNY, CDR2 SVGAGI (reference sequence). Losses at the gene ends were 2 bases for V and 3 bases for J; bases not matched to a gene: 6. The DNA of the CDR3 is TGTGCCAGCAGTTACCCCAGGGGGCGTCACTACGAGCAGTACTTC. Amino acid sequence: CASSYPRGRHYEQYF.

The chain joins TRBV11-2 to TRBJ1-2; 8 nucleotides match TRBD1. The CDR3 extends over 18 amino acids. Germline loops: CDR1 SGHAT, CDR2 FQNNGV. V lost 3 bases to trimming and J lost 4 bases; unmatched junction nucleotides: 16. The CDR3 nucleotides are TGTGCCAGCAGCTTGACAGGGGATTTCCCTCACTACCTCTATGGCTACACCTTC. It is translated as CASSLTGDFPHYLYGYTF.

The rearrangement uses TRBV19 and TRBJ2-1; D uncertain. The CDR3 has 15 residues. V was clipped by 7 bases and J by 4 bases, with 17 bases between them. Germline loops: CDR1 LNHDA, CDR2 SQIVND (reference sequence). CDR3 nucleotide sequence: TGTGCCAGTACCTCCAGCGTCTTGATATACAATGAGCAGTTCTTC. Translation: CASTSSVLIYNEQFF.

V usage is TRBV6-1 and J usage is TRBJ2-1; D is ambiguous. Germline V gene data show CDR1 as MNHNS and CDR2 as SASEGT. V dropped 4 bases and J dropped 3 bases, with 7 bases sitting between them. The CDR3 totals 13 residues. As DNA, the CDR3 is TGTGCCAGCAGTGGGGCAGGCTACAATGAGCAGTTCTTC. It translates to CASSGAGYNEQFF.

As regards this clone: At one end, the junction sequence differs from germline, possibly due to a read error. J is TRBJ2-5 and V is TRBV30; tentative D call: TRBD2 (7 bases). Germline CDR1 is GTSNPN and CDR2 is SVGIG (reference sequence). The CDR3 sequence is 16 residues long. As DNA, the CDR3 is TGTGCCTGGAGTGTAGATTGGGGGGGCCCAACCTACGAGCAGCACTTC. It yields the protein CAWSVDWGGPTYEQHF.

This clone has only a few counts. The chain links TRBV5-1 to TRBJ2-3; 7 bases map to TRBD1. CDR3 size: 15 residues. CDR1 is SGHRS and CDR2 is YFSETQ in the germline V gene. J gave up 4 bases and V 0 bases, and 5 bases lay outside the gene matches. CDR3 in amino acids: CASSLATGVPDTQYF. DNA for the CDR3: TGCGCCAGCAGCTTGGCTACAGGGGTCCCAGATACGCAGTATTTT.

This sequence joins TRBV5-5 and TRBJ2-5; TRBD2 might be the D (6 bases). This CDR3 comprises 15 residues. Trimming left V 4 bases short and J 5 bases short, with 18 bases between. CDR1 and CDR2 (germline): SGHKS, YYEKEE (reference sequence). CDR3 DNA sequence: TGTGCCAGCAGCCCTGTCGCGCCGGGGAGGGAGACCCAGTACTTC. Residues: CASSPVAPGRETQYF.

This chain links TRBV13 with TRBJ1-2; possible D gene TRBD1, 6 bases. V lost 7 bases and J 5 bases, leaving 17 bases between the germline ends. This CDR3 contains 14 residues. Germline CDR1 PRHDT, CDR2 FYEKMQ (reference sequence). The CDR3 sequence: CASTPGGPGYGYTF. In DNA, the CDR3 is TGTGCCAGCACCCCCGGGGGGCCCGGGTATGGCTACACCTTC.

The chain uses TRBV2 and TRBJ2-3; 16 bases agree with TRBD2. Germline-derived CDR1 and CDR2 are SNHLY and FYNNEI. The CDR3 contains 19 residues. V shed 4 bases and J 4 bases; nucleotides not matched to a gene: 11. The CDR3 region has the DNA TGTGCCAGCAGTGCCGGGACTAGCGGGGGGGCCAAGAGCGCAGATACGCAGTATTTT. The encoded protein is CASSAGTSGGAKSADTQYF.

The V gene is TRBV7-3, the J gene TRBJ1-2; D might be TRBD1 (5 bases). CDR3 size: 13 residues. Germline V lookup: CDR1 SGHTA, CDR2 FQGTGA. Trimming removed 4 bases at V and 5 bases at J, with 11 bases between. CDR3 amino acids: CASSYGTFYGYTF. DNA for the CDR3: TGTGCCAGCAGCTACGGGACTTTTTATGGCTACACCTTC.

The chain uses TRBV27 and TRBJ2-1, with 11 nucleotides matching TRBD2. The CDR3 spans 15 residues. Trimming took 4 bases from V and 4 from J; bases not matched to a gene: 3. Germline loops: CDR1 MNHEY, CDR2 SMNVEV (reference sequence). CDR3 in amino acids: CASSWGLAEYNEQFF. Here the CDR3 DNA reads TGTGCCAGCAGTTGGGGACTAGCGGAATACAATGAGCAGTTCTTC.

This clone was detected only a few times. This chain uses TRBV5-1 with TRBJ2-2, with TRBD1 matching over 8 bases. CDR3 length: 18 amino acids. V shed 1 base, J shed 5 bases, and the junction held 13 bases outside the gene matches. Germline V gene lookup returns CDR1 SGHRS and CDR2 YFSETQ. CDR3 sequence (DNA): TGCGCCAGCAGCTTGCTGCGATCGGACAGGGATTGGACCGGGGAGCTGTTTTTT. It is translated as CASSLLRSDRDWTGELFF.

The table lists this clone with a count of one. The chain recombines TRBV19 with TRBJ1-2; tentative D call: TRBD1 (6 bases). The V gene lost 5 bases and the J gene lost 4 bases, with 20 bases spanning the gap. This CDR3 is 16 amino acids long. CDR1 is LNHDA and CDR2 is SQIVND in the germline V gene (reference sequence). In DNA form, the CDR3 reads TGTGCCAGTAGTGTTCCGCGACAGGCCAACCTCTATGGCTACACCTTC. This translates into CASSVPRQANLYGYTF.

The sample holds one count of this clone. This rearrangement joins TRBV4-2 to TRBJ2-3; the D is unclear. V lost 0 bases, J lost 2 bases, and 6 bases lay in between. This CDR3 spans 14 amino acids. Germline V gene data show CDR1 as LGHNA and CDR2 as YNFKEQ. CDR3 residues: CASSQDRYTDTQYF. The DNA for the CDR3 is TGTGCCAGCAGCCAAGACAGATACACAGATACGCAGTATTTT.

The gene calls are TRBV2 and TRBJ2-7, with 8 bases that match TRBD2. CDR3 length: 14 amino acids. V trimming: 4 bases; J trimming: 3 bases; junction bases outside the gene matches: 5. From germline, CDR1 is SNHLY and CDR2 FYNNEI. The CDR3 loop reads CASSAPRGGYEQYF. CDR3 in DNA: TGTGCCAGCAGTGCCCCCCGGGGGGGCTACGAGCAGTACTTC. The full variable domain, its missing parts supplied by reference TRBV2 and TRBJ2-7, is EPEVTQTPSHQVTQMGQEVILRCVPISNHLYFYWYRQILGQKVEFLVSFYNNEISEKSEIFDDQFSVERPDGSNFTLKIRSTKLEDSAMYFCASSAPRGGYEQYFGPGTRLTVT.

This sequence joins TRBV11-2 and TRBJ2-7, with D possibly matching TRBD1 (5 bases). The V end lost 2 bases, the J end lost 3 bases, and 11 bases lay between the germline ends. The CDR3 contains 14 residues. Germline assignment: CDR1 SGHAT and CDR2 FQNNGV. Written as DNA, the CDR3 is TGTGCCAGCAGCTTAAGGCAGGGTCTCTACGAGCAGTACTTC. It yields the protein CASSLRQGLYEQYF.

This chain links TRBV7-2 with TRBJ2-1; 7 bases line up with TRBD2. CDR1 SGHTA and CDR2 FQGNSA come from the germline V gene. After removal of 2 bases from V and 7 bases from J, the junction contained 11 bases not matched to a gene. This CDR3 comprises 16 residues. CDR3 coding DNA: TGTGCCAGCAGCTTACATGTAGGACTAGTTAAGAATGAGCAGTTCTTC. Its translation: CASSLHVGLVKNEQFF.

The J gene is TRBJ1-2, the V gene TRBV7-8; maybe TRBD1 (5 bases). The CDR3 loop spans 17 amino acids. Trimming removed 5 bases from V and 0 bases from J, with 19 bases in between. CDR1 SGHVS and CDR2 FQNEAQ come from the germline V gene. CDR3 sequence: CASSPKGARRANYGYTF. CDR3 coding DNA: TGTGCCAGCAGCCCCAAAGGAGCTCGCAGGGCTAACTATGGCTACACCTTC.

The chain uses TRBV15 and TRBJ2-5, with D possibly matching TRBD1 (6 bases). This CDR3 region has 16 residues. Germline-derived CDR1 and CDR2 are LNHNV and YYDKDF (reference sequence). Trimming shortened V by 0 bases and J by 1 base, and 12 bases separated the two germline ends. CDR3 amino acids: CATSREGGGGQETQYF. CDR3 nucleotides: TGTGCCACCAGCAGAGAAGGGGGTGGAGGCCAAGAGACCCAGTACTTC.